One TCR beta chain is described in this entry. Antigen specificity is unknown. The data were obtained in a study of cytomegalovirus exposure and HLA in healthy donors. Study findings and constraints: Beyond CMV serostatus, there was no information to go on about immune exposure.

Germline CDR1 MNHNY, CDR2 SVGAGI (reference sequence). The CDR3 totals 14 residues. Both 60 Vbeta primers and 13 Jbeta primers went into the PCR. In the authors' workflow: Around 12 million of around 85 million unique TCR beta chains were shared, per a later count. Profiling relied on immunoSEQ multiplex PCR, and the TCRdb table lists in-frame clones only, not all of them. V, J and clone size were drawn from that table, and D and trimming were deduced from the DNA. The data contain 120,000 or so clones, around 79% of them singletons. Material for sequencing was PBMCs. V and J are TRBV6-6 and TRBJ2-5; D perhaps matches TRBD1 (5 bases). Matching the DNA end better, TRBJ2-7 makes the J call doubtful. This clonotype originated in a woman aged 25 to 39 in good health and CMV-seronegative. CDR3 DNA: TGTGCCAGCAGTTCCACAGGCCTCTCCTACGAGCAGTACTTC. This encodes CASSSTGLSYEQYF.